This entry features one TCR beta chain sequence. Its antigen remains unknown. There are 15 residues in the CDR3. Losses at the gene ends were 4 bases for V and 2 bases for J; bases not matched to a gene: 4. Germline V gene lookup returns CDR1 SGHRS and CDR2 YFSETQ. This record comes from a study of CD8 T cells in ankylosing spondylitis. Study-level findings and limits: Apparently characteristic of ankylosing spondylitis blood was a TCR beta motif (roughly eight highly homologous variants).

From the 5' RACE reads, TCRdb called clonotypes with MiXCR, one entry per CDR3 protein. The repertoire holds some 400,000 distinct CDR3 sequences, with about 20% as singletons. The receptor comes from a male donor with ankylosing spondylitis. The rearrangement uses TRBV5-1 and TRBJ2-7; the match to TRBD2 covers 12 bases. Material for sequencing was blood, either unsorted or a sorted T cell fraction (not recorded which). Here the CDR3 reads CASSDPSGRAYEQYF. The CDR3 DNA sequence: TGCGCCAGCAGCGACCCTAGCGGGAGGGCCTACGAGCAGTACTTC.